This paragraph reports one T cell receptor beta chain. No antigen is known for it. The data belong to a study of post-analysis software for immune sequencing data. General study results and limits: Five or six TRBV segments, TRBV5-6, TRBV5-1 and TRBV20-1 among them, were found more frequent in patients than controls.

From germline, CDR1 is SGHRS and CDR2 YFSETQ. The CDR3 spans 15 residues. Trimming pared 4 bases from V and 4 bases from J, leaving 16 bases between. TCR beta cDNA libraries included unique molecular identifiers. TCRdb independently ran MiXCR on the PCR reads; one entry per CDR3 protein. Among hundreds of thousands of distinct CDR3 sequences, more than 50% were seen once, and the ten largest hold around 10%. This clonotype was sampled from a girl aged 2-15 years with multiple sclerosis. V usage is TRBV5-1 and J usage is TRBJ2-3; weak D call: TRBD1 (7 bases). Sequencing input: blood. CDR3 DNA sequence: TGCGCCAGCAGCCTCGCGGGACAGAGGTCAGATACGCAGTATTTT. This gives the protein CASSLAGQRSDTQYF.